The 28 T cell receptor beta chains below were found in one sample sequenced in a study of early T cells in non-severe SARS-CoV-2 infection. Each CDR3 protein is one row after TCRdb ran MiXCR on the 5' RACE reads. The sample includes tens of thousands of distinct CDR3 sequences, 9.5% to 15% of them seen just once. Material: whole blood. The source is an adult who was a healthcare worker with PCR-confirmed SARS-CoV-2 infection or an uninfected control (not recorded which).

This clonotype was picked up a small number of times. The chain employs TRBV5-6 and TRBJ2-3; maybe TRBD1 (5 bases). The CDR3 runs to 15 residues. V lost 3 bases to trimming and J lost 2 bases, with 13 bases between them. Germline assignment: CDR1 SGHDT and CDR2 YYEEEE. CDR3 region: CASSSRDWNTDTQYF. In DNA, the CDR3 is TGTGCCAGCAGCTCCAGGGATTGGAACACAGATACGCAGTATTTT.

V usage is TRBV29-1 and J usage is TRBJ2-1; either TRBD1 or TRBD2 may supply D (5 bases each). The ends were cut back, 5 bases at V and 7 bases at J, with 18 bases in the middle. The CDR3 is 14 residues long. In germline, CDR1 is SQVTM, CDR2 ANQGSEA. This chain's CDR3 is CSVTIRAGSNEQFF. DNA for the CDR3: TGCAGCGTTACGATACGGGCAGGGAGTAATGAGCAGTTCTTC.

V and J are TRBV18 and TRBJ2-2; 7 bases are a match to TRBD1. V was clipped by 0 bases and J by 0 bases; unmatched bases: 4. The V gene's germline CDR1 is KGHSH and CDR2 LQKENI. This CDR3 region has 17 residues. CDR3: CASSPPGRGTNTGELFF. As DNA, the CDR3 is TGTGCCAGCTCACCACCGGGCAGGGGGACGAACACCGGGGAGCTGTTTTTT.

At least ten counts were recorded for this clonotype. V gene TRBV30 combines with J gene TRBJ1-3; no firm D call. Trimming removed 5 bases from V and 4 bases from J, with 9 bases in between. Germline lookup yields CDR1 GTSNPN and CDR2 SVGIG (reference sequence). The CDR3 length is 12 residues. DNA of the CDR3: TGTGCCTGGGGTGACCTGGGAAACACCATATATTTT. Encoded protein: CAWGDLGNTIYF.

The table lists this clonotype with many counts. J is TRBJ2-7 and V is TRBV5-5; no firm D call. The germline V gene has CDR1 SGHKS and CDR2 YYEKEE (reference sequence). The V end lost 5 bases, the J end lost 2 bases, and 14 bases lay between the germline ends. The CDR3 spans 14 residues. The CDR3 spells CASRPSQRTYEQYF. The CDR3, as DNA: TGTGCCAGCAGGCCCTCTCAGAGAACCTACGAGCAGTACTTC.

The chain joins TRBV9 to TRBJ2-1, with D perhaps assigned TRBD1 or TRBD2 (5 bases each). Looked up from germline, CDR1 is SGDLS and CDR2 is YYNGEE. Trimming took 3 bases from V and 0 from J, leaving 7 bases between them. The CDR3 length is 14 residues. The CDR3 loop reads CASSGGYSYNEQFF. CDR3 bases: TGTGCCAGCAGCGGGGGGTACTCCTACAATGAGCAGTTCTTC.

This clonotype was seen only a few times. This chain uses TRBV20-1 with TRBJ2-2, with D perhaps TRBD2 (5 bases). The CDR3 spans 14 residues. Trimming pared 6 bases from V and 3 bases from J, leaving 14 bases between. CDR1 and CDR2 from the germline V gene are DFQATT and SNEGSKA (reference sequence). CDR3 residues: CSATSGQHTGELFF. DNA for the CDR3: TGCAGTGCAACGAGCGGCCAGCACACCGGGGAGCTGTTTTTT.

Only a few counts were recorded for this clonotype. The chain combines TRBV4-3 with TRBJ2-3; no definite D call. Trimming shortened V by 0 bases and J by 5 bases, and 15 bases separated the two germline ends. This CDR3 has 16 residues. Germline V gene lookup returns CDR1 LGHNA and CDR2 YSLEER. CDR3 DNA sequence: TGCGCCAGCAGCCAAGATCCGCCCCCCTCTCGAGATACGCAGTATTTT. Its translation: CASSQDPPPSRDTQYF.

There are many counts of this clonotype. The chain joins TRBV2 to TRBJ1-1; 11 nucleotides align to TRBD1. The germline V gene encodes CDR1 SNHLY and CDR2 FYNNEI. The trim removed 7 bases at V and 10 bases at J, leaving 11 bases unmatched. The CDR3 spans 14 residues. The CDR3 sequence is CASIQTGTGGLAFF. The CDR3 DNA is TGTGCCAGCATCCAAACCGGGACAGGGGGTTTAGCTTTCTTT.

This clonotype was counted a few times. The V gene is TRBV6-1, the J gene TRBJ2-3; D gene unclear. CDR1 is MNHNS and CDR2 is SASEGT in the germline V gene. This CDR3 is 15 amino acids long. With 8 bases removed from V and 6 bases from J, the gap between germline ends came to 21 bases. The CDR3 DNA reads as TGTGCCAGCCACGACAAGAGTGTGGGATCCGATACGCAGTATTTT. Amino acid sequence: CASHDKSVGSDTQYF.

This clonotype was seen a few times. This sequence joins TRBV4-2 and TRBJ1-6; D might be TRBD1 (6 bases). Germline-derived CDR1 and CDR2 are LGHNA and YNFKEQ. The CDR3 is 14 residues long. The ends were cut back, 2 bases at V and 10 bases at J, with 12 bases in the middle. In DNA, the CDR3 is TGTGCCAGCAGCCAAACAGGGCAAGGCTCACCCCTCCACTTT. Residues: CASSQTGQGSPLHF.

The CDR3 loop is CSAWVVGSSYNEQFF. The DNA of the CDR3 is TGCAGTGCTTGGGTTGTCGGTAGCTCCTACAATGAGCAGTTCTTC. The chain combines TRBV20-1 with TRBJ2-1, with D hard to call. This CDR3 has 15 amino acids. V dropped 5 bases and J dropped 0 bases, with 14 bases sitting between them. The germline gives CDR1 DFQATT, CDR2 SNEGSKA (reference sequence).

The chain joins TRBV28 to TRBJ2-4; D ambiguous. This CDR3 spans 11 amino acids. Per the germline V gene, CDR1 is MDHEN and CDR2 is SYDVKM. Trimming left V 2 bases short and J 8 bases short, with 4 bases between. The CDR3 spells CASSLRDIQYF. The CDR3 DNA reads as TGTGCCAGCAGTTTACGTGACATTCAGTACTTC.

This clonotype was seen at least ten times. The rearrangement joins TRBV29-1 to TRBJ1-3, with 9 bases that match TRBD1. V lost 7 bases, J lost 4 bases, and 8 bases stayed unmatched. Germline V gene lookup returns CDR1 SQVTM and CDR2 ANQGSEA. There are 14 residues in the CDR3. CDR3 bases: TGCAGCGCCGCCCGGGACAGGGTAGGAAACACCATATATTTT. It is translated as CSAARDRVGNTIYF.

This clonotype has at least ten counts. The genes are TRBV20-1 and TRBJ2-1; perhaps TRBD1 as D (5 bases). Germline CDR1 reads DFQATT; CDR2 reads SNEGSKA (reference sequence). Trimming stripped 3 bases from V and 6 bases from J, with 15 bases between. There are 14 residues in the CDR3. The CDR3 sequence: CSASGQGEVNEQFF. Here the CDR3 DNA reads TGCAGTGCTAGTGGTCAGGGTGAGGTCAATGAGCAGTTCTTC.

This clonotype was seen only a few times. The chain recombines TRBV12-3 or TRBV12-4 with TRBJ1-6, with D perhaps matching TRBD1 (6 bases). This CDR3 has 14 residues. V was trimmed by 4 bases and J by 8 bases, leaving 12 bases between them. The CDR3 region has the DNA TGTGCCAGCAGTTCGGACAGCTTCTATTCACCCCTCCACTTT. Protein: CASSSDSFYSPLHF.

Many counts were recorded for this clonotype. V gene TRBV20-1 combines with J gene TRBJ2-7, with D uncertain. The CDR3 covers 15 residues. The V and J ends lost 0 bases and 4 bases respectively, with 16 bases between them. Germline V gene sequence: CDR1 DFQATT, CDR2 SNEGSKA (reference sequence). The CDR3 nucleotides read TGCAGTGCTAGAGATCCAGGCCTAGTCGGGTACGAGCAGTACTTC. It translates to CSARDPGLVGYEQYF.

The sample holds many counts of this clonotype. The J gene is TRBJ2-3, the V gene TRBV6-2 or TRBV6-3; TRBD2 is a possible D gene (5 bases). The CDR3 is 15 amino acids. Germline values: CDR1 MNHEY, CDR2 SVGEGT. Trimming cost V 7 bases and J 1 base, with 15 bases left between them. The CDR3 here is CASNPSRVRTDTQYF. CDR3 coding DNA: TGTGCCAGCAACCCCTCGCGGGTCCGCACAGATACGCAGTATTTT.

With respect to this clonotype: Since a much larger clone is just one base distant, this may be a read error. This chain connects TRBV5-1 to TRBJ2-3; D may match TRBD1 or TRBD2 (5 bases each). CDR3 length equals 14 residues. Germline CDR1 SGHRS, CDR2 YFSETQ. CDR3: CASSSGPSIDTQYF. The CDR3, as DNA: TGCGCCAGCAGCTCGGGGCCTAGCATAGATACGCAGTATTTT.

The V and J genes are TRBV5-6 and TRBJ2-2, with 7 bases fitting TRBD1. Germline CDR1 reads SGHDT; CDR2 reads YYEEEE. The CDR3 has 16 residues. With 2 bases clipped from V and 1 base from J, the junction kept 5 bases outside the gene matches. CDR3 in amino acids: CASSFPGQMNTGELFF. Here the CDR3 DNA reads TGTGCCAGCAGCTTTCCGGGACAGATGAACACCGGGGAGCTGTTTTTT. The full variable domain, its missing parts supplied by reference TRBV5-6 and TRBJ2-2, is DAGVTQSPTHLIKTRGQQVTLRCSPKSGHDTVSWYQQALGQGPQFIFQYYEEEERQRGNFPDRFSGHQFPNYSSELNVNALLLGDSALYLCASSFPGQMNTGELFFGEGSRLTVL.

This clonotype was recorded at least ten times. The rearrangement joins TRBV9 to TRBJ2-2; 7 bases are shared with TRBD2. The length of the CDR3 is 16 residues. From germline, CDR1 is SGDLS and CDR2 YYNGEE. V lost 3 bases to trimming and J lost 0 bases; unmatched junction nucleotides: 5. CDR3 amino acids: CASSARGDANTGELFF. The CDR3 region has the DNA TGTGCCAGCAGCGCCCGGGGGGACGCGAACACCGGGGAGCTGTTTTTT.

In its sample, this clonotype was seen many times. V and J are TRBV7-9 and TRBJ2-1; D is perhaps TRBD1 (6 bases). V was shortened by 2 bases and J by 2 bases, with 10 bases between the two germline ends. Germline assignment: CDR1 SEHNR and CDR2 FQNEAQ (reference sequence). The CDR3 is made up of 15 amino acids. The DNA of the CDR3 is TGTGCCAGCAGCTTACGCCAGGGGCCCTACAATGAGCAGTTCTTC. It is translated as CASSLRQGPYNEQFF.

There are many counts of this clonotype. This chain joins TRBV7-6 and TRBJ2-2; D may correspond to TRBD1 or TRBD2 (6 bases each). Trimming shortened V by 4 bases and J by 7 bases, and 28 bases separated the two germline ends. This CDR3 is built from 19 residues. CDR1 and CDR2 from the germline V gene are SGHVS and FNYEAQ. The CDR3 region has the DNA TGTGCCAGCAGCTCCCGACAGGTTGGATCCGCCGGGAGTGGCGGGGAGCTGTTTTTT. Protein product: CASSSRQVGSAGSGGELFF. The full variable domain, with the rest looked up from reference TRBV7-6 and TRBJ2-2, is GAGVSQSPRYKVTKRGQDVALRCDPISGHVSLYWYRQALGQGPEFLTYFNYEAQQDKSGLPNDRFSAERPEGSISTLTIQRTEQRDSAMYRCASSSRQVGSAGSGGELFFGEGSRLTVL.

This clonotype was detected many times. This chain uses TRBV4-1 with TRBJ2-5; no clear D. In germline, CDR1 is MGHRA, CDR2 YSYEKL. There are 15 residues in the CDR3. Trimming cost V 0 bases and J 5 bases, with 13 bases left between them. CDR3 nucleotides: TGCGCCAGCAGCCAAGATCGGTATCTGGGGGAGACCCAGTACTTC. The encoded protein is CASSQDRYLGETQYF.

This clonotype came up a few times. The chain couples TRBV27 to TRBJ2-6, with TRBD1 matching 7 bases. The CDR3 runs 18 residues. CDR1 and CDR2 (germline): MNHEY, SMNVEV (reference sequence). The V segment lost 5 bases and the J segment 3 bases; nucleotides outside the gene matches: 13. The DNA of the CDR3 is TGTGCCAGCAGTATAATAGCAGGGGGAAGGTTTGGGGCCAACGTCCTGACTTTC. It yields the protein CASSIIAGGRFGANVLTF.

The genes are TRBV4-2 and TRBJ2-3; D gene unclear. The V gene lost 0 bases and the J gene lost 6 bases, with 7 bases spanning the gap. The CDR3 has 13 residues. The germline V gene has CDR1 LGHNA and CDR2 YNFKEQ. In nucleotides, the CDR3 is TGTGCCAGCAGCCAAGATCCCCCGGATACGCAGTATTTT. Translated: CASSQDPPDTQYF.

This clonotype occurred once. The rearrangement links TRBV3-1 to TRBJ2-5; D gene uncertain. V was shortened by 6 bases and J by 4 bases, with 15 bases between the two germline ends. CDR3 length equals 14 residues. Germline CDR1 and CDR2: LGHDT and YNNKEL (reference sequence). CDR3 bases: TGTGCCAGCAGTTCCTGGGTGTGGGGAGAGACCCAGTACTTC. This encodes CASSSWVWGETQYF.

V and J are TRBV29-1 and TRBJ2-7, with 10 bases identical to TRBD2. The V segment lost 6 bases and the J segment 3 bases; nucleotides outside the gene matches: 2. The germline gives CDR1 SQVTM, CDR2 ANQGSEA. This CDR3 contains 12 residues. CDR3 nucleotide sequence: TGCAGCGTACTAGCGGGAAGCTACGAGCAGTACTTC. Protein: CSVLAGSYEQYF.